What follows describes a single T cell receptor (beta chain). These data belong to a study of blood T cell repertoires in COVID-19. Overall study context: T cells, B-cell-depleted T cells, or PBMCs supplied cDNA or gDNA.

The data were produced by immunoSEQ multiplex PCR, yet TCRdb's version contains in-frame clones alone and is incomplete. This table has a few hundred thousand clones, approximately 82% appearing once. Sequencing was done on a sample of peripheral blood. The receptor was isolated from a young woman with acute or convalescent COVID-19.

The CDR3 is CASSLLGAGGPHGANVLTF. The CDR3 DNA follows: TGTGCCAGCAGCTTATTGGGAGCGGGAGGGCCTCACGGGGCCAACGTCCTGACTTTC. The V gene is TRBV11-2, the J gene TRBJ2-6; 10 bases are a match to TRBD2. This CDR3 has 19 amino acids. With 2 bases clipped from V and 4 bases from J, the junction kept 11 bases outside the gene matches. Per the germline V gene, CDR1 is SGHAT and CDR2 is FQNNGV.